This T cell receptor (beta chain) was captured by sequencing in a study of T-cell memory formation after mild COVID-19. In the study overall: Among the donors, TCR clusters were largely specific to each donor.

On this clonotype itself: The antigen is undetermined.

CDR1 and CDR2 from the germline V gene are SGHRS and YFSETQ. This CDR3 is built from 18 residues. V dropped 4 bases and J dropped 6 bases, with 26 bases sitting between them. Study-level findings and limits: Cross-reactive memory appears to have joined, as suggested by some responding clones showing up in pre-infection memory. Clones contracting day 15 to 85 were balanced CD4/CD8; later expanders leaned CD4+.

With constant-segment primers, 5'RACE yielded cDNA libraries of TCR alpha and TCR beta that carried sample barcodes and UMIs. Each CDR3 protein gets one entry after TCRdb re-called the 5' RACE reads with MiXCR. The repertoire holds over 350,000 distinct CDR3 sequences, approximately 24% seen once, with 8.5% to 10% in the top ten. This TCR came from an adult woman who had mild COVID-19 (a few samples of this study predate the infection). Cell type and time point are not known. Specimen: PBMCs or a T cell subset sorted from them (not recorded which). The V gene is TRBV5-1, the J gene TRBJ2-1, with D maybe TRBD2 (8 bases). CDR3 sequence: CASSPVGGRTGGVNEQFF. CDR3 in DNA: TGCGCCAGCAGCCCCGTGGGCGGGAGGACAGGAGGGGTCAATGAGCAGTTCTTC.